This is a list of T cell receptor beta chains from one sample in a study of T cells in localized non-small cell lung cancer. Libraries were prepared by immunoSEQ multiplex PCR; TCRdb keeps only in-frame clonotypes and omits some of them. The table shows under 3,000 clones, with roughly a quarter occurring only once. This material consisted of lung tumor tissue, taken before any cancer treatment. The receptors derive from a woman aged 35-75 years with stage II lung adenocarcinoma. Both conserved end residues are part of each CDR3. Fields, in order: clone size, V gene, D gene, J gene, CDR3 protein. D genes are given only for firm matches. The listing skips clone size in some rows; elsewhere it reads once, few, many or a size class.

clone size: -
V gene: TRBV6-8
D gene: -
J gene: TRBJ2-5
CDR3 protein: CASSYSLSGGPGETQYF

clone size: once
V gene: TRBV5-1
D gene: -
J gene: TRBJ2-1
CDR3 protein: CASSLERVSYNEQFF

clone size: medium-sized
V gene: TRBV6-8
D gene: TRBD1
J gene: TRBJ1-6
CDR3 protein: CASSQRGQVNSPLHF

clone size: -
V gene: TRBV19
D gene: TRBD1
J gene: TRBJ2-1
CDR3 protein: CASSMVWDRSSYNEQFF

clone size: few
V gene: TRBV9
D gene: TRBD2
J gene: TRBJ2-7
CDR3 protein: CASSERETSGFTYEQYF

clone size: few
V gene: TRBV30
D gene: -
J gene: TRBJ1-3
CDR3 protein: CAWRGDFSGNTIYF

clone size: -
V gene: TRBV11-3
D gene: TRBD2
J gene: TRBJ2-1
CDR3 protein: CASSLGGRNLNEQFF

clone size: few
V gene: TRBV19
D gene: -
J gene: TRBJ1-5
CDR3 protein: CASTPSTRSNQPQHF

clone size: medium-sized
V gene: TRBV6-8
D gene: -
J gene: TRBJ1-2
CDR3 protein: CAITERGSYGYTF

clone size: few
V gene: TRBV2
D gene: TRBD1
J gene: TRBJ1-5
CDR3 protein: CASRGQPFNQPQHF

clone size: -
V gene: TRBV9
D gene: -
J gene: TRBJ2-3
CDR3 protein: CASSVVGADTQYF

clone size: -
V gene: TRBV9
D gene: -
J gene: TRBJ2-1
CDR3 protein: CASSVARDSGAYNEQFF

clone size: few
V gene: TRBV9
D gene: TRBD1
J gene: TRBJ2-4
CDR3 protein: CASSVGDSEGNIQYF

clone size: few
V gene: TRBV6-8
D gene: -
J gene: TRBJ2-1
CDR3 protein: CASSFLRGSGYNEQFF

clone size: -
V gene: TRBV19
D gene: -
J gene: TRBJ2-7
CDR3 protein: CASSFALSYEQYF

clone size: -
V gene: TRBV29-1
D gene: TRBD2
J gene: TRBJ2-3
CDR3 protein: CSAVTSGSLDTQYF

clone size: medium-sized
V gene: TRBV12-2
D gene: -
J gene: TRBJ1-5
CDR3 protein: CASRSRTGPYNQPQHF

clone size: -
V gene: TRBV2
D gene: TRBD1
J gene: TRBJ1-2
CDR3 protein: CASKPTGVNGYTF

clone size: medium-sized
V gene: TRBV9
D gene: -
J gene: TRBJ1-1
CDR3 protein: CASSEKGFTEAFF

clone size: -
V gene: TRBV6-8
D gene: TRBD2
J gene: TRBJ2-1
CDR3 protein: CASSYLHSGRGDEQFF

clone size: few
V gene: TRBV28
D gene: -
J gene: TRBJ2-6
CDR3 protein: CASSGGSSGANVLTF

clone size: -
V gene: TRBV29-1
D gene: TRBD1
J gene: TRBJ2-3
CDR3 protein: CSAKTGTDTQYF

clone size: medium-sized
V gene: TRBV6-9
D gene: TRBD2
J gene: TRBJ2-2
CDR3 protein: CASGGVGELFF

clone size: -
V gene: TRBV6-8
D gene: TRBD2
J gene: TRBJ2-2
CDR3 protein: CAIGRGYTGELFF

clone size: -
V gene: TRBV19
D gene: TRBD2
J gene: TRBJ2-5
CDR3 protein: CASSITSGSLETQYF

clone size: few
V gene: TRBV6-8
D gene: -
J gene: TRBJ1-1
CDR3 protein: CASSSAGAFEAFF

clone size: few
V gene: TRBV9
D gene: TRBD2
J gene: TRBJ2-5
CDR3 protein: CASSGGLAGILGETQYF

clone size: -
V gene: TRBV5-1
D gene: TRBD1
J gene: TRBJ1-2
CDR3 protein: CASSLADRAYGYTF

clone size: many
V gene: TRBV9
D gene: -
J gene: TRBJ2-5
CDR3 protein: CASSAGGIDFQETQYF

clone size: few
V gene: TRBV6-8
D gene: TRBD2
J gene: TRBJ2-7
CDR3 protein: CASSYATSGSFYEQYF

clone size: -
V gene: TRBV6-8
D gene: -
J gene: TRBJ1-2
CDR3 protein: CASSLAGDHGYTF

clone size: -
V gene: TRBV11-3
D gene: -
J gene: TRBJ2-4
CDR3 protein: CASRLYGSIAKNIQYF

clone size: medium-sized
V gene: TRBV11-3
D gene: -
J gene: TRBJ2-7
CDR3 protein: CASSLDLSASSYEQYF

clone size: few
V gene: TRBV11-3
D gene: TRBD1
J gene: TRBJ1-4
CDR3 protein: CASSAGQGAGSEKLFF